A single sample gave rise to the 25 T cell receptor beta chains below, sequenced in a study of molecular identifiers for immune sequencing clone quantification. In TCRdb, the PCR reads were re-called with MiXCR into one record per CDR3 protein. The table has just over 35,000 distinct CDR3 sequences, about a fifth seen once. The specimen was naive CD8+ T cells from blood, with Jurkat cell RNA spiked in. The sample's subset: FACS-sorted CD8+CD4-CCR7+CD45RA+ naive T cells. These TCRs come from a human donor in good health. Some libraries in this study had Jurkat cell RNA spiked in.

Notes on this clonotype: One junction end does not reproduce the germline sequence, and a read error may be involved. The chain links TRBV7-7 to TRBJ2-2; tentative D call: TRBD1 (7 bases). The length of the CDR3 is 18 residues. Germline V lookup: CDR1 SSHAT, CDR2 FNYEAQ (reference sequence). This CDR3 is CASSSQGGPEPNAGELFF. CDR3 bases: TGTGCTAGCAGCTCTCAGGGGGGACCTGAACCAAACGCCGGGGAGCTGTTTTTT.

This clonotype has at least ten counts. This rearrangement joins TRBV10-3 to TRBJ2-3, with D tentatively TRBD2 (5 bases). V dropped 4 bases and J dropped 2 bases, with 19 bases sitting between them. The CDR3 length is 17 residues. The germline V gene has CDR1 ENHRY and CDR2 SYGVKD. CDR3 DNA sequence: TGTGCCATCAGTGGTGAAGTGGCGGGCGCAACCACAGATACGCAGTATTTT. Amino acids: CAISGEVAGATTDTQYF.

A few counts support this clonotype. The V gene is TRBV20-1, the J gene TRBJ2-1; TRBD2 matches at 8 bases. V shed 5 bases, J shed 9 bases, and the junction held 12 bases outside the gene matches. The CDR3 runs 14 residues. Germline V gene sequence: CDR1 DFQATT, CDR2 SNEGSKA (reference sequence). The CDR3 is CSAPGGVLIGEQFF. The CDR3 DNA reads as TGCAGTGCTCCGGGGGGGGTTCTAATAGGTGAGCAGTTCTTC.

Many counts were recorded for this clonotype. This rearrangement joins TRBV5-1 to TRBJ1-6, with 8 bases that match TRBD1. This CDR3 comprises 14 residues. J was trimmed by 8 bases and V by 3 bases; bases with no gene match: 4. CDR1 is SGHRS and CDR2 is YFSETQ in the germline V gene. The CDR3 spells CASSSDRGYSPLHF. The CDR3 DNA reads as TGCGCCAGCAGCTCCGACAGGGGATATTCACCCCTCCACTTT.

There are many counts of this clonotype. The V call is TRBV5-4, the J call TRBJ1-1; perhaps TRBD1 as D (5 bases). The germline gives CDR1 SGHNT, CDR2 YYREEE (reference sequence). The CDR3 spans 15 residues. The V end was cut by 0 bases, the J end by 0 bases, with 9 bases between. CDR3 sequence: CASSLEAGMNTEAFF. The CDR3 nucleotides are TGTGCCAGCAGCTTGGAAGCAGGGATGAACACTGAAGCTTTCTTT.

This clonotype was detected ten times or more. J is TRBJ2-7 and V is TRBV7-9; a weak D match, TRBD2 (6 bases). Trimming removed 5 bases from V and 3 bases from J, with 11 bases in between. Germline values: CDR1 SEHNR, CDR2 FQNEAQ (reference sequence). This CDR3 has 13 residues. For the CDR3, the DNA is TGTGCCAGCAGCGCCGGGACTTACTACGAGCAGTACTTC. This sequence encodes CASSAGTYYEQYF.

This clonotype was counted many times. The CDR3 DNA follows: TGTGCCAGCATAGTGAGGGGGAGAGGAGATACGCAGTATTTT. Protein sequence: CASIVRGRGDTQYF. The chain employs TRBV2 and TRBJ2-3, with D tentatively TRBD1 (6 bases). Trimming shortened V by 7 bases and J by 5 bases, and 16 bases separated the two germline ends. Germline V gene sequence: CDR1 SNHLY, CDR2 FYNNEI. The CDR3 has 14 residues.

Many counts were recorded for this clonotype. This chain uses TRBV6-6 with TRBJ2-5; D is undetermined. Germline V CDR1 and CDR2: MNHNY, SVGAGI (reference sequence). The CDR3 consists of 13 residues. V was pared by 6 bases and J by 5 bases, with 13 bases between. The CDR3, as DNA: TGTGCCAGCAGCCAGTGGTTTCGGGAGACCCAGTACTTC. As protein: CASSQWFRETQYF.

CDR3 bases: TGTGCCAGCAGCTTCTCAGGAGGGGCAACTAATGAAAAACTGTTTTTT. Protein: CASSFSGGATNEKLFF. V is TRBV7-9 and J is TRBJ1-4; D possibly corresponds to TRBD1 (5 bases). V shed 3 bases and J shed 0 bases, with 11 bases lying between them. The CDR3 runs to 16 residues. The V gene's germline CDR1 is SEHNR and CDR2 FQNEAQ (reference sequence).

This clonotype has more than one count but fewer than ten. V gene TRBV4-3 combines with J gene TRBJ2-1; 8 bases line up with TRBD1. CDR3 length: 16 amino acids. Germline CDR1 LGHNA, CDR2 YSLEER. J lost 9 bases, V lost 0 bases, and 10 bases had no gene match. The CDR3 loop reads CASSQDYRGMATEQFF. The CDR3 bases are TGCGCCAGCAGCCAAGATTACAGGGGGATGGCGACTGAGCAGTTCTTC.

Regarding this clonotype: This sequence may be a read error, since a much larger clone differs from it by one base. CDR3 sequence reads: CASRPQGLGSYEQHF. CDR3 coding DNA: TGTGCCAGCAGGCCACAGGGACTAGGCTCCTACGAGCAGCACTTC. The V call is TRBV28, the J call TRBJ2-7, with 8 bases lining up with TRBD2. CDR3 length equals 15 residues. Germline-derived CDR1 and CDR2 are MDHEN and SYDVKM.

This clonotype was detected many times. The chain combines TRBV19 with TRBJ2-7; D is unclear. The germline CDR1 and CDR2 sequences are LNHDA and SQIVND (reference sequence). V was pared by 5 bases and J by 2 bases, with 10 bases between. The CDR3 has 13 amino acids. CDR3 DNA: TGTGCCAGTAGTGCTGGGCCCACCTACGAGCAGTACTTC. It codes for CASSAGPTYEQYF.

This clonotype came up many times. V and J are TRBV27 and TRBJ2-7; maybe TRBD2 (6 bases). With 5 bases removed from V and 4 bases from J, the gap between germline ends came to 6 bases. Germline V CDR1 and CDR2: MNHEY, SMNVEV (reference sequence). The CDR3 is 11 amino acids. The CDR3 spells CASSRGYEQYF. Written as DNA, the CDR3 is TGTGCCAGCAGTCGGGGGTACGAGCAGTACTTC.

The table lists this clonotype with many counts. The chain combines TRBV29-1 with TRBJ1-1; 8 bases map to TRBD1. V trimming: 2 bases; J trimming: 4 bases; junction bases outside the gene matches: 9. Germline CDR1 and CDR2: SQVTM and ANQGSEA. The CDR3 has 15 amino acids. CDR3 amino acids: CSVELSGTGSTEAFF. The CDR3 nucleotides read TGCAGCGTTGAACTAAGTGGGACAGGAAGCACTGAAGCTTTCTTT. The full variable domain, completed using reference TRBV29-1 and TRBJ1-1, is SAVISQKPSRDICQRGTSLTIQCQVDSQVTMMFWYRQQPGQSLTLIATANQGSEATYESGFVIDKFPISRPNLTFSTLTVSNMSPEDSSIYLCSVELSGTGSTEAFFGQGTRLTVV.

This clonotype was recorded at least ten times. The rearrangement links TRBV4-1 to TRBJ2-3; a possible D gene is TRBD2 (6 bases). The CDR3 length is 13 residues. The V end was cut by 6 bases, the J end by 5 bases, with 12 bases between. Germline V gene sequence: CDR1 MGHRA, CDR2 YSYEKL. The CDR3 region is CASRGLGGDTQYF. CDR3 sequence (DNA): TGCGCCAGCAGGGGACTTGGTGGAGATACGCAGTATTTT.

This clonotype was observed a handful of times. This chain uses TRBV29-1 with TRBJ1-1, with 8 bases that match TRBD1. Germline CDR1 reads SQVTM; CDR2 reads ANQGSEA. J gave up 1 base and V 3 bases, and 4 bases lay outside the gene matches. There are 14 residues in the CDR3. CDR3 DNA sequence: TGCAGCGTTGACAGGACAGGGAGGAACACTGAAGCTTTCTTT. It yields the protein CSVDRTGRNTEAFF.

This chain joins TRBV11-2 and TRBJ2-1; 9 nucleotides agree with TRBD2. V was clipped by 4 bases and J by 4 bases; unmatched bases: 8. The CDR3 contains 16 residues. From germline, CDR1 is SGHAT and CDR2 FQNNGV. CDR3 protein: CASSSWRGGEYNEQFF. For the CDR3, the DNA is TGTGCCAGCAGCTCGTGGCGCGGGGGGGAGTACAATGAGCAGTTCTTC.

This clonotype has at least ten counts. V usage is TRBV27 and J usage is TRBJ1-6; D call uncertain. This CDR3 is built from 14 residues. Germline CDR1 is MNHEY and CDR2 is SMNVEV (reference sequence). V was clipped by 1 base and J by 8 bases, with 9 bases between them. Here the CDR3 reads CASSLLVADSPLHF. The CDR3 nucleotides are TGTGCCAGCAGTTTATTAGTAGCCGATTCACCCCTCCACTTT.

About this clonotype: One end of the junction fails to match germline, which may point to a read error. The chain uses TRBV19 and TRBJ2-1, with D tentatively TRBD1 (6 bases). The CDR3 extends over 11 amino acids. The germline gives CDR1 LNHDA, CDR2 SQIVND (reference sequence). The CDR3 sequence is CASSNPGERFF. The CDR3 nucleotides are TGTGCCAGTAGTAACCCAGGGGAGCGGTTCTTC. The full variable domain, completed using reference TRBV19 and TRBJ2-1, is DGGITQSPKYLFRKEGQNVTLSCEQNLNHDAMYWYRQDPGQGLRLIYYSQIVNDFQKGDIAEGYSVSREKKESFPLTVTSAQKNPTAFYLCASSNPGERFFGPGTRLTVL.

This clonotype came up a few times. Just one base apart from a much larger clone, this may be a read error. This chain joins TRBV4-1 and TRBJ2-1, with D hard to call. This CDR3 has 13 residues. Per germline, CDR1 MGHRA and CDR2 YSYEKL. CDR3 protein: CAGSQGRYNEQFF. For the CDR3, the DNA is TGCGCCGGCAGCCAAGGACGGTACAATGAGCAGTTCTTC.

This clonotype is labeled as medium-sized (0.01 to 0.1%). V is TRBV4-3 and J is TRBJ1-5, with D uncertain. The V gene lost 3 bases and the J gene lost 0 bases, with 9 bases spanning the gap. The germline V gene encodes CDR1 LGHNA and CDR2 YSLEER. The CDR3 has 15 amino acids. The CDR3: CASSQDRFSNQPQHF. CDR3 sequence (DNA): TGCGCCAGCAGCCAGGACCGATTTAGCAATCAGCCCCAGCATTTT.

This clonotype was recorded at least ten times. This sequence joins TRBV27 and TRBJ1-1; no firm D call. The CDR3 contains 15 residues. Germline V gene lookup returns CDR1 MNHEY and CDR2 SMNVEV (reference sequence). The V end lost 5 bases, the J end lost 3 bases, and 16 bases lay between the germline ends. DNA for the CDR3: TGTGCCAGCAGTCCCCGGCCGTCTCGGGACACTGAAGCTTTCTTT. It translates to CASSPRPSRDTEAFF.

This clonotype was counted a few times. The junction departs from germline at one end; a sequencing error may be responsible. This chain joins TRBV7-4 and TRBJ2-4; unclear D gene. Germline V gene data show CDR1 as SGHVT and CDR2 as SQSDAQ. This CDR3 region has 13 residues. Here the CDR3 reads CASSLTVQNTLYF. The CDR3 DNA sequence: TGTGCCAGCAGTTTAACTGTTCAAAACACCTTGTACTTT.

Ten or more counts support this clonotype. This chain joins TRBV4-3 and TRBJ2-3, with 9 nucleotides matching TRBD2. CDR3 length equals 15 residues. Germline assignment: CDR1 LGHNA and CDR2 YSLEER. V trimming: 1 base; J trimming: 10 bases; junction bases outside the gene matches: 9. The CDR3 sequence: CASSQAIASGTAQYF. CDR3 in DNA: TGCGCCAGCAGCCAAGCTATTGCTAGCGGGACTGCGCAGTATTTT.

This clonotype appeared many times. The J gene is TRBJ2-7, the V gene TRBV5-1, with D perhaps matching TRBD2 (6 bases). This CDR3 is 13 amino acids long. Germline V lookup: CDR1 SGHRS, CDR2 YFSETQ. Deletions cut 0 bases from V and 5 bases from J, with 9 bases between. CDR3 in amino acids: CASSLEGGHEQYF. The CDR3 DNA reads TGCGCCAGCAGCTTGGAGGGAGGCCACGAGCAGTACTTC.